A selection of T cell receptor beta chains follows, all from one sample in a study of T cell responses to AZD1222 COVID-19 vaccine. The data were produced by immunoSEQ multiplex PCR, yet TCRdb's version contains in-frame clones alone and is incomplete. The table has about 140,000 clones, around 90% seen once. The source material was peripheral blood, sampled on day 0 of AZD1222 vaccination. The receptors shown here come from an adult in good health. The CDR3 runs from the conserved cysteine through the conserved F or W. A D gene is named only where the DNA matches it firmly. For some rows the clone size is stated as once, few or many, or as a class when expanded; others skip it.

>TRBJ1-1|15|TRBV6-6|.|.
TGTGCCAGCATTACGGGGGCGCGGGGATATGGTGAAGCTTTCTTT
CASITGARGYGEAFF
>TRBJ2-7|15|TRBV27|TRBD2|.
TGTGCCAGCAGTTTAGGGGGACTAGCGGGAATTAGGCAGTACTTC
CASSLGGLAGIRQYF
>TRBJ2-5|16|TRBV24-1|.|.
TGTGCCACCAGTGTCCTGGGGGCAGGGTTGGAAGAGACCCAGTACTTC
CATSVLGAGLEETQYF
>TRBJ1-5|13|TRBV12-3/TRBV12-4|.|.
TGTGCCAGCAGAAGGGAGGTCGGTCAGCCCCAGCATTTT
CASRREVGQPQHF
>TRBJ1-2|15|TRBV3-1/TRBV3-2|TRBD1|few
TGTGCCAGCAGCCATTGGGGACAGGGAATTTATGGCTACACCTTC
CASSHWGQGIYGYTF
>TRBJ2-1|17|TRBV18|TRBD2|.
TGTGCCAGCTCACCGTGGACTAGCGGCCATTTAAGGAATGAGCAGTTCTTC
CASSPWTSGHLRNEQFF
>TRBJ2-7|13|TRBV11-3|.|once
TGTGCCAGCAGCCAGGAGGGCGGCTACGAGCAGTACTTC
CASSQEGGYEQYF
>TRBJ2-2|17|TRBV18|TRBD1|.
TGTGCCAGCTCCCGAGACAGGGGTCGGATCGGCACCGGGGAGCTGTTTTTT
CASSRDRGRIGTGELFF
>TRBJ2-2|15|TRBV6-5|.|.
TGTGCCAGCAGCGTATATCTTTCCGGGCACGGGGAGCTGTTTTTT
CASSVYLSGHGELFF
>TRBJ1-5|14|TRBV5-4|.|.
TGTGCCAGCAGCTCACAGGGTGAAGAACAGCCCCAGCATTTT
CASSSQGEEQPQHF
>TRBJ2-6|15|TRBV9|.|.
TGTGCCAGCAGCCCGGACGCATCTGGGGCCAACGTCCTGACTTTC
CASSPDASGANVLTF
>TRBJ2-5|18|TRBV19|TRBD2|.
TGTGCCAGTAGTATCCGGGCCTTAGCGGGAGGGCCCCCCGAGACCCAGTACTTC
CASSIRALAGGPPETQYF
>TRBJ1-1|15|TRBV28|.|.
TGTGCCAGCAGTGCCCCGGACACAAAGAACACTGAAGCTTTCTTT
CASSAPDTKNTEAFF
>TRBJ2-3|15|TRBV24-1|.|.
TGTGCCACCAGCCGGGGAACCGGGCCTGCAGATACGCAGTATTTT
CATSRGTGPADTQYF
>TRBJ1-2|19|TRBV18|TRBD1|.
TGTGCCAGCTCACCCTCCAGACAGATTACGGGACAGGGAAACTATGGCTACACCTTC
CASSPSRQITGQGNYGYTF
>TRBJ1-2|17|TRBV4-1|.|.
TGCGCCAGCAGCCAAGCTTTATTAGGGGGGCGGAGCTATGGCTACACCTTC
CASSQALLGGRSYGYTF
>TRBJ1-6|14|TRBV27|.|.
TGTGCCAGCAGTTCCACAGGGAGGCGTATGGCCCTCCACTTT
CASSSTGRRMALHF
>TRBJ2-5|15|TRBV2|.|.
TGTGCCAGCAGCCTATTCACAGGGAGCTTTGAGACCCAGTACTTC
CASSLFTGSFETQYF
>TRBJ2-7|14|TRBV30|.|.
TGTGCCTGCCTAAACAGGTTCCAATCCTACGAGCAGTACTTC
CACLNRFQSYEQYF
>TRBJ1-1|13|TRBV6-5|.|.
TGTGCCAGCAGTCTCGGCGTAGCCACTGAAGCTTTCTTT
CASSLGVATEAFF
>TRBJ1-6|17|TRBV7-9|.|.
TGTGCCAGCAGCCATCGTTTACGTAGGGCTGGTAATTCACCCCTCCACTTT
CASSHRLRRAGNSPLHF
>TRBJ2-3|17|TRBV10-3|.|.
TGTGCCATCAGTGTGAGAGTTGGCGGGTACGACACAGATACGCAGTATTTT
CAISVRVGGYDTDTQYF
>TRBJ2-3|18|TRBV13|TRBD2|.
TGTGCCAGCAGCTTAGGGCTAGCGGGAGTAGTCCTTCGAGATACGCAGTATTTT
CASSLGLAGVVLRDTQYF
>TRBJ1-1|16|TRBV19|.|.
TGTGCCAGTAGTCCCATCTCAAGACCTATGAACACTGAAGCTTTCTTT
CASSPISRPMNTEAFF
>TRBJ2-5|12|TRBV5-4|.|.
TGTGCCAGCAGCTTGGAGGGGGTGCCCCAGTACTTC
CASSLEGVPQYF
>TRBJ2-2|14|TRBV27|.|.
TGTGCCAGCAGTTTCCTACAGGGATCCGGGGAGCTGTTTTTT
CASSFLQGSGELFF
>TRBJ2-7|15|TRBV6-5|.|.
TGTGCCAGCAGTTACTTAGAGAAAAGAGGGAACGAGCAGTACTTC
CASSYLEKRGNEQYF
>TRBJ1-2|14|TRBV5-1|.|many
TGCGCCAGCAGCTTGGAGGGACGTACGGGAGGCTACACCTTC
CASSLEGRTGGYTF
>TRBJ1-3|13|TRBV24-1|.|.
TGTGCCACCAGTGATTCCGGGGGGAGCACCATATATTTT
CATSDSGGSTIYF
>TRBJ1-2|14|TRBV6-5|.|.
TGTGCCAGCAGTTACGGGGACCGGAACTATGGCTACACCTTC
CASSYGDRNYGYTF
>TRBJ2-1|16|TRBV6-5|TRBD2|once
TGTGCCAGCAGTTACTGGTTAGCGGGAGGGGGGAATGAGCAGTTCTTC
CASSYWLAGGGNEQFF
>TRBJ2-7|11|TRBV5-4|.|.
TGTGCCAGCAGCGGGGGACGCGAGCAGTACTTC
CASSGGREQYF
>TRBJ2-3|14|TRBV27|.|.
TGTGCCAGCAGTTTAAAGCGAACCTCAGATACGCAGTATTTT
CASSLKRTSDTQYF
>TRBJ2-5|11|TRBV11-2|.|.
TGTGCCAGCAGCTTAGGGGAGACCCAGTACTTC
CASSLGETQYF
>TRBJ1-3|15|TRBV28|.|.
TGTGCCAGCATAAAACTCGCTCTGTCTGGAAACACCATATATTTT
CASIKLALSGNTIYF
>TRBJ1-6|13|TRBV19|.|once
TGTGCCACATCCGACACCTTCGGCTCACCCCTCCACTTT
CATSDTFGSPLHF
>TRBJ2-1|13|TRBV11-3|.|.
TGTGCCAGCAGCCGGGACACCCCCAATGAGCAGTTCTTC
CASSRDTPNEQFF
>TRBJ2-1|17|TRBV4-1|TRBD2|.
TGCGCCAGCAGCCATCCCAGGACTAGCGGGAGGGAGGGTGAGCAGTTCTTC
CASSHPRTSGREGEQFF
>TRBJ2-2|12|TRBV6-5|.|.
TGTGCCAGAATTAGACCGACCGGGGAGCTGTTTTTT
CARIRPTGELFF
>TRBJ2-3|15|TRBV6-2/TRBV6-3|.|.
TGTGCCAGCAGTTATGGACACTCTGACGTGGATACGCAGTATTTT
CASSYGHSDVDTQYF
>TRBJ1-1|13|TRBV7-3|.|.
TGTGCCAGCAGCCCCCATGGCAGGTCTGAAGCTTTCTTT
CASSPHGRSEAFF
>TRBJ1-1|14|TRBV6-5|TRBD1|.
TGTGCCAGCAACTTGGGGACAGGGGGAACTGAAGCTTTCTTT
CASNLGTGGTEAFF
>TRBJ2-5|15|TRBV4-1|TRBD1|.
TGCGCCAGCAGCCAAGAAGGGCAGGGGGCGGAGACCCAGTACTTC
CASSQEGQGAETQYF
>TRBJ2-3|16|TRBV2|TRBD2|.
TGTGCCAGCAATCCGACTAGCGGGAGCTTGCAAGATACGCAGTATTTT
CASNPTSGSLQDTQYF
>TRBJ2-1|17|TRBV28|TRBD2|.
TGTGCCAGCACCTGGGGTAGCGGGAGTCGAGCCTACAATGAGCAGTTCTTC
CASTWGSGSRAYNEQFF
>TRBJ2-3|15|TRBV9|TRBD2|.
TGTGCCAGCAGCGTCGGGACTACACCCGAGAATACGCAGTATTTT
CASSVGTTPENTQYF
>TRBJ1-2|14|TRBV11-2|.|.
TGTGCCAGCATGGGCAGGGGATCCAACTATGGCTACACCTTC
CASMGRGSNYGYTF
>TRBJ2-1|18|TRBV27|TRBD2|.
TGTGCCAGCAGTCTACACTCCATCCTAGCGGGACAATACAATGAGCAGTTCTTC
CASSLHSILAGQYNEQFF
>TRBJ1-4|15|TRBV19|TRBD1|once
TGTGCCAGTAGTATGCGGGACAGTCCTAATGAAAAACTGTTTTTT
CASSMRDSPNEKLFF
>TRBJ2-2|14|TRBV5-1|.|.
TGCGCCAGCAGCCACCCCTCGGGCACCGGGGAGCTGTTTTTT
CASSHPSGTGELFF